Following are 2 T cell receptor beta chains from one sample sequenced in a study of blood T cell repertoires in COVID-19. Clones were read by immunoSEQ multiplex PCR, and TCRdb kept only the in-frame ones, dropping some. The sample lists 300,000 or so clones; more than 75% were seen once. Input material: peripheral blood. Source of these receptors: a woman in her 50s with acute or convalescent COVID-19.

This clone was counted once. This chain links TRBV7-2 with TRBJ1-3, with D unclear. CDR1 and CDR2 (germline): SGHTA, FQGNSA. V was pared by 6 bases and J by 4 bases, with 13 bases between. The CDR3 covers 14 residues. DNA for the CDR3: TGTGCCAGCAGGCGGGAGGGTGAGGGAAACACCATATATTTT. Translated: CASRREGEGNTIYF.

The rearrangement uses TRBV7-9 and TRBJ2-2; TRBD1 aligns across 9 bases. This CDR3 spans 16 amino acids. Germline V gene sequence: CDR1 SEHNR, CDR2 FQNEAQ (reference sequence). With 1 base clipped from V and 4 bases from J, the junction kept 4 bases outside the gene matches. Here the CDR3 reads CASSLGQGVSTGELFF. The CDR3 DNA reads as TGTGCCAGCAGCTTAGGACAGGGGGTGAGCACCGGGGAGCTGTTTTTT.